Listed here are 32 T cell receptor beta chains from one sample, sequenced in a study of blood T cells in healthy people across ages. Next came a second PCR, run for about 6 to 11 cycles, which used a sample-barcoded 5' primer along with a J-beta primer mix. Each CDR3 protein is one row after TCRdb ran MiXCR on the 5' RACE reads. In the table there are about 1,800,000 distinct CDR3 sequences, 28% of which are singletons. The sequencing input was blood. These receptors were taken from a woman aged 25-40 years in good health.

Of note for this clonotype: This may be a read error: a much more frequent sequence differs by one nucleotide. This chain connects TRBV28 to TRBJ2-7; 8 positions match TRBD2. The CDR3 spans 13 residues. V lost 6 bases, J lost 10 bases, and 11 bases stayed unmatched. The V gene's germline CDR1 is MDHEN and CDR2 SYDVKM. The DNA of the CDR3 is TGTGCCAGCAGAATCCCCGGGAGGGTCGACCAGTACTTC. This sequence encodes CASRIPGRVDQYF.

This sequence joins TRBV19 and TRBJ2-1, with a weak D call TRBD2 (5 bases). Trimming took 3 bases from V and 4 from J, leaving 16 bases between them. Germline V CDR1 and CDR2: LNHDA, SQIVND (reference sequence). This CDR3 region has 16 residues. The CDR3 coding sequence is TGTGCCAGTAGTATTATTACGGGGAACCCATACAATGAGCAGTTCTTC. Amino acids: CASSIITGNPYNEQFF.

The V and J genes are TRBV4-1 and TRBJ2-1, with D possibly matching TRBD2 (5 bases). From germline, CDR1 is MGHRA and CDR2 YSYEKL. Trimming took off 4 bases at V and 13 bases at J, with 26 bases between the two ends. The CDR3 loop spans 16 amino acids. CDR3 region: CASSPPCSLAPETQFF. The CDR3 nucleotides read TGCGCCAGCAGCCCCCCTTGCTCCCTAGCACCCGAGACCCAGTTCTTC.

There are a few counts of this clonotype. The chain carries TRBV5-1 and TRBJ2-2, with TRBD2 matching over 7 bases. CDR3 length equals 15 residues. The germline gives CDR1 SGHRS, CDR2 YFSETQ. V shed 2 bases and J 4 bases; nucleotides not matched to a gene: 5. The CDR3 DNA reads as TGCGCCAGCAGCTTCGGACTAGATGGCACCGGGGAGCTGTTTTTT. This encodes CASSFGLDGTGELFF.

In regard to this clonotype: A read error is possible here, since a much larger clone lies one base away. The chain uses TRBV29-1 and TRBJ2-5; 11 bases map to TRBD2. The J call may be wrong; the DNA end is better matched by TRBJ2-7. The CDR3 extends over 12 amino acids. From germline, CDR1 is SQVTM and CDR2 ANQGSEA. The CDR3 loop reads CSVTSGRCEQYF. The CDR3, as DNA: TGCAGCGTTACTAGCGGGAGATGCGAGCAGTACTTC.

This clonotype was observed a few times. CDR3 amino acids: CASSEPGGELTDTQYF. For the CDR3, the DNA is TGTGCCAGCAGTGAGCCGGGAGGGGAACTCACAGATACGCAGTATTTT. The V and J genes are TRBV25-1 and TRBJ2-3; 8 bases match TRBD2. Germline CDR1 MGHDK, CDR2 SYGVNS. V dropped 3 bases and J dropped 2; count of bases not matched to a gene: 7. This CDR3 has 16 amino acids.

Only a few counts were recorded for this clonotype. The V and J genes are TRBV6-5 and TRBJ1-1, with D unclear. CDR3 length equals 15 residues. CDR1 is MNHEY, CDR2 SVGAGI, per germline. V lost 0 bases and J lost 1, with 9 bases in between. The chain's CDR3 is CASSYSPPGNTEAFF. CDR3 nucleotides: TGTGCCAGCAGTTACTCTCCCCCGGGGAACACTGAAGCTTTCTTT.

The chain carries TRBV5-6 and TRBJ2-4, with TRBD1 matching over 7 bases. Germline V gives CDR1 SGHDT, CDR2 YYEEEE. CDR3 length: 15 residues. The V and J ends lost 3 bases and 2 bases, in that order; junction bases with no gene match: 5. In DNA, the CDR3 is TGTGCCAGCAGCTCAAAGGGGGCAACCAAAAACATTCAGTACTTC. This encodes CASSSKGATKNIQYF.

The chain employs TRBV18 and TRBJ2-1; TRBD1 aligns across 7 bases. J gave up 4 bases and V 5 bases, and 2 bases lay outside the gene matches. Germline assignment: CDR1 KGHSH and CDR2 LQKENI. There are 13 residues in the CDR3. The CDR3 DNA follows: TGTGCCAGCTCAGGGACAGAGTACAATGAGCAGTTCTTC. Protein product: CASSGTEYNEQFF.

This clonotype was detected many times. The chain carries TRBV7-3 and TRBJ2-3, with D possibly being TRBD1 or TRBD2 (5 bases each). Germline lookup yields CDR1 SGHTA and CDR2 FQGTGA. The germline V and J ends were trimmed by 2 bases and 8 bases, with 8 bases remaining between them. The CDR3 contains 12 residues. CDR3 in amino acids: CASSLAGGTQYF. The CDR3 DNA follows: TGTGCCAGCAGCTTAGCTGGGGGTACGCAGTATTTT.

This clonotype has only a few counts. The chain combines TRBV6-1 with TRBJ2-1, with 9 nucleotides matching TRBD2. The germline V gene has CDR1 MNHNS and CDR2 SASEGT. The CDR3 has 20 residues. V was pared by 3 bases and J by 0 bases, with 15 bases of the junction left unmatched. The CDR3 sequence: CASSDRYGSGSPSSYNEQFF. The CDR3 nucleotides read TGTGCCAGCAGTGATCGGTATGGTAGCGGGAGTCCGAGCTCCTACAATGAGCAGTTCTTC.

This clonotype was seen at least ten times. The chain uses TRBV4-1 and TRBJ2-1; a possible D gene is TRBD2 (5 bases). There are 18 residues in the CDR3. Germline V gives CDR1 MGHRA, CDR2 YSYEKL. Trimming took 3 bases from V and 3 from J, leaving 21 bases between them. Here the CDR3 DNA reads TGCGCCAGCAGCCATGCCGTCCGGACTCCTAAACTCTACAATGAGCAGTTCTTC. Its translation is CASSHAVRTPKLYNEQFF.

A remark on this clonotype: The junction and the germline gene differ at one end; a read error may be behind it. V is TRBV28 and J is TRBJ2-1; TRBD2 is a possible D gene (7 bases). Germline V gene lookup returns CDR1 MDHEN and CDR2 SYDVKM. The CDR3 spans 13 residues. The chain's CDR3 is CTSIGGGGNEQFF. CDR3 sequence (DNA): TGTACCAGCATTGGAGGGGGGGGCAATGAGCAGTTCTTC.

This clonotype was detected a few times. The chain joins TRBV28 to TRBJ2-1, with D possibly matching TRBD1 (6 bases). Germline lookup yields CDR1 MDHEN and CDR2 SYDVKM. The ends were cut back, 5 bases at V and 7 bases at J, with 15 bases in the middle. The CDR3 contains 14 residues. Here the CDR3 DNA reads TGTGCCAGCAGTCCAACCACAGGGATGAATGAGCAGTTCTTC. This gives the protein CASSPTTGMNEQFF.

This clonotype has a handful of counts. This chain uses TRBV7-9 with TRBJ2-3; 7 nucleotides match TRBD1. Germline V gene lookup returns CDR1 SEHNR and CDR2 FQNEAQ (reference sequence). There are 16 residues in the CDR3. The V segment lost 3 bases and the J segment 2 bases; nucleotides outside the gene matches: 8. CDR3 in DNA: TGTGCCAGCAGCTTCCCGTACAGGGGCAACACAGATACGCAGTATTTT. It yields the protein CASSFPYRGNTDTQYF.

This clonotype was seen a few times. V and J are TRBV10-3 and TRBJ2-7, with D tentatively TRBD1 (6 bases). V was pared by 4 bases and J by 2 bases, with 18 bases between. Germline assignment: CDR1 ENHRY and CDR2 SYGVKD. This CDR3 has 16 amino acids. CDR3 DNA sequence: TGTGCCATCAGTGGGAGGACAGAGCGACCTCCCTACGAGCAGTACTTC. As protein: CAISGRTERPPYEQYF.

The genes are TRBV7-3 and TRBJ2-3, with D uncertain. The germline V gene has CDR1 SGHTA and CDR2 FQGTGA. With 0 bases removed from V and 2 bases from J, the gap between germline ends came to 6 bases. This CDR3 comprises 14 residues. CDR3 region: CASSLTPATDTQYF. For the CDR3, the DNA is TGTGCCAGCAGCTTAACCCCTGCCACAGATACGCAGTATTTT.

The V and J genes are TRBV10-3 and TRBJ1-1; possibly TRBD1 for D (6 bases). Germline V gene lookup returns CDR1 ENHRY and CDR2 SYGVKD. Trimming left V 0 bases short and J 5 bases short, with 7 bases between. CDR3 size: 13 residues. The CDR3 sequence: CAISESQGTEAFF. The CDR3, as DNA: TGTGCCATCAGTGAGTCTCAGGGGACTGAAGCTTTCTTT.

This clonotype was found a few times. The junction differs from germline at one of its ends, possibly a read error. The rearrangement joins TRBV10-3 to TRBJ1-2; 7 positions match TRBD1. The CDR3 has 14 residues. Looked up from germline, CDR1 is ENHRY and CDR2 is SYGVKD. Written as DNA, the CDR3 is TGTGCCGTCAGTCCTGGGACAGTTGGCTATGGCTACACCTTC. Its translation: CAVSPGTVGYGYTF.

This clonotype has ten or more counts. This chain connects TRBV20-1 to TRBJ2-1; maybe TRBD1 (6 bases). The CDR3 is made up of 14 amino acids. Germline V gene sequence: CDR1 DFQATT, CDR2 SNEGSKA (reference sequence). The V end was cut by 5 bases, the J end by 0 bases, with 11 bases between. The chain's CDR3 is CSAPTGHSYNEQFF. The CDR3 DNA reads TGCAGTGCTCCGACAGGTCACTCCTACAATGAGCAGTTCTTC.

This rearrangement joins TRBV13 to TRBJ2-2; D unresolved. The CDR3 spans 15 residues. The V end lost 0 bases, the J end lost 8 bases, and 13 bases lay between the germline ends. In germline, CDR1 is PRHDT, CDR2 FYEKMQ (reference sequence). The DNA for the CDR3 is TGTGCCAGCAGCTTAGGGGCGAGCATCGAGGGGGAGCTGTTTTTT. Translated, it gives CASSLGASIEGELFF.

This chain connects TRBV2 to TRBJ2-1; weak D call: TRBD1 (6 bases). V lost 8 bases and J lost 8, with 19 bases in between. CDR1 and CDR2 (germline): SNHLY, FYNNEI. The CDR3 extends over 14 amino acids. The CDR3 bases are TGTGCCAGCGGAAGGGGGACCCCCGAGGATGAGCAGTTCTTC. Translated, it gives CASGRGTPEDEQFF. The full variable domain, its missing parts supplied by reference TRBV2 and TRBJ2-1, is EPEVTQTPSHQVTQMGQEVILRCVPISNHLYFYWYRQILGQKVEFLVSFYNNEISEKSEIFDDQFSVERPDGSNFTLKIRSTKLEDSAMYFCASGRGTPEDEQFFGPGTRLTVL.

The genes are TRBV12-3 or TRBV12-4 and TRBJ2-1; D perhaps matches TRBD2 (5 bases). The CDR3 totals 13 residues. V gave up 4 bases and J gave up 8 bases, with 12 bases separating them. In DNA, the CDR3 is TGTGCCAGCAGTTGGGCTAGCAGGCATGAGCAGTTCTTC. Residues: CASSWASRHEQFF.

The sample holds a few counts of this clonotype. The rearrangement uses TRBV6-1 and TRBJ1-2; no firm D call. The V end was cut by 1 base, the J end by 9 bases, with 6 bases between. Germline V gene data show CDR1 as MNHNS and CDR2 as SASEGT. CDR3 length: 11 residues. The CDR3 sequence is CASSEVGRYTF. CDR3 coding DNA: TGTGCCAGCAGTGAAGTTGGTCGCTACACCTTC.

The chain couples TRBV30 to TRBJ2-4; maybe TRBD2 (7 bases). The CDR3 totals 15 residues. The germline gives CDR1 GTSNPN, CDR2 SVGIG (reference sequence). V was pared by 3 bases and J by 13 bases, with 25 bases between. The chain's CDR3 is CAWSRGGGPRDEQYF. The CDR3 coding sequence is TGTGCCTGGAGCCGAGGGGGAGGGCCCCGGGATGAGCAGTACTTC.

This clonotype has a single count. V gene TRBV11-2 combines with J gene TRBJ2-1, with a possible D match to TRBD2 (7 bases). Per germline, CDR1 SGHAT and CDR2 FQNNGV. The CDR3 has 18 amino acids. V was pared by 5 bases and J by 4 bases, with 24 bases between. CDR3 bases: TGTGCCAGCAGCCAAGAACAGGGCTGGGGGGGCCTTTACAATGAGCAGTTCTTC. It specifies CASSQEQGWGGLYNEQFF.

The chain is built from TRBV28 and TRBJ2-1; 11 bases agree with TRBD2. The CDR3 consists of 15 residues. V lost 5 bases and J lost 5; bases outside the gene matches: 5. CDR1 and CDR2 from the germline V gene are MDHEN and SYDVKM. The CDR3 region is CASSDSGGGNNEQFF. The CDR3 nucleotides are TGTGCCAGCAGTGATAGCGGGGGGGGGAACAATGAGCAGTTCTTC. The full variable domain, completed using reference TRBV28 and TRBJ2-1, is DVKVTQSSRYLVKRTGEKVFLECVQDMDHENMFWYRQDPGLGLRLIYFSYDVKMKEKGDIPEGYSVSREKKERFSLILESASTNQTSMYLCASSDSGGGNNEQFFGPGTRLTVL.

The V gene is TRBV28, the J gene TRBJ1-2; no clear D gene. Germline CDR1 is MDHEN and CDR2 is SYDVKM. V was clipped by 5 bases and J by 4 bases, with 11 bases between them. This CDR3 is built from 13 residues. The CDR3: CASSRENGYGYTF. Here the CDR3 DNA reads TGTGCCAGCAGTAGGGAAAACGGCTATGGCTACACCTTC.

The chain couples TRBV6-6 to TRBJ1-2; TRBD1 aligns across 8 bases. Losses at the gene ends were 5 bases for V and 8 bases for J; bases not matched to a gene: 10. Per germline, CDR1 MNHNY and CDR2 SVGAGI (reference sequence). CDR3 length equals 14 residues. The CDR3 sequence: CASSPTDRGSGYTF. The CDR3, as DNA: TGTGCCAGCAGTCCGACCGACAGGGGCTCCGGCTACACCTTC.

CDR3 nucleotide sequence: TGTGCCAGCAGCCGACGGCAGGGGTCGGTGAACACTGAAGCTTTCTTT. Translated, it gives CASSRRQGSVNTEAFF. The chain combines TRBV6-5 with TRBJ1-1; D is possibly TRBD1 (6 bases). This CDR3 is built from 16 residues. CDR1 and CDR2 (germline): MNHEY, SVGAGI. The ends were cut back, 6 bases at V and 0 bases at J, with 17 bases in the middle.

V and J are TRBV5-1 and TRBJ1-4; no firm D call. The germline V and J ends were trimmed by 1 base and 3 bases, with 7 bases remaining between them. Germline lookup yields CDR1 SGHRS and CDR2 YFSETQ. The CDR3 sequence is 14 residues long. The CDR3 nucleotides read TGCGCCAGCAGCTTGTCTGTGTCTAATGAAAAACTGTTTTTT. Translation: CASSLSVSNEKLFF. Full variable domain (rest looked up from reference TRBV5-1 and TRBJ1-4): KAGVTQTPRYLIKTRGQQVTLSCSPISGHRSVSWYQQTPGQGLQFLFEYFSETQRNKGNFPGRFSGRQFSNSRSEMNVSTLELGDSALYLCASSLSVSNEKLFFGSGTQLSVL.

V gene TRBV5-5 combines with J gene TRBJ2-3; 7 nucleotides align to TRBD1. Germline-derived CDR1 and CDR2 are SGHKS and YYEKEE (reference sequence). The trim removed 4 bases at V and 8 bases at J, leaving 10 bases unmatched. The CDR3 contains 14 residues. The CDR3 region is CASSLRDRARTQYF. The CDR3 bases are TGTGCCAGCAGCCTTCGAGACAGGGCGCGTACGCAGTATTTT.